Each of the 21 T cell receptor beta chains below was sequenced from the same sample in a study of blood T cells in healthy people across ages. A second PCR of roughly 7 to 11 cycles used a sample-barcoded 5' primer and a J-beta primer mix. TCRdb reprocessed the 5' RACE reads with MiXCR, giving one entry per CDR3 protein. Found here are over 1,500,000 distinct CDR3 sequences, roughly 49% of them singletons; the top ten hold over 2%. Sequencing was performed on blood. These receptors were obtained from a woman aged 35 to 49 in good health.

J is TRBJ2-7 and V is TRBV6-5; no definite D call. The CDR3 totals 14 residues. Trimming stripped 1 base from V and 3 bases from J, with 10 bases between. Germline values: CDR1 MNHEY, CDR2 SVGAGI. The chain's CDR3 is CASSYLAVGYEQYF. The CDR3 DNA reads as TGTGCCAGCAGTTACTTGGCAGTGGGCTACGAGCAGTACTTC.

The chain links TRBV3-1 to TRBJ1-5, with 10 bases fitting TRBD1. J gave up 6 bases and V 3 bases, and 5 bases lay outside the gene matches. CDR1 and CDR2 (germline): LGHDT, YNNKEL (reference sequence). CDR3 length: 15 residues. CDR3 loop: CASSQGQGFGQPQHF. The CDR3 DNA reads TGTGCCAGCAGCCAGGGACAGGGGTTCGGTCAGCCCCAGCATTTT.

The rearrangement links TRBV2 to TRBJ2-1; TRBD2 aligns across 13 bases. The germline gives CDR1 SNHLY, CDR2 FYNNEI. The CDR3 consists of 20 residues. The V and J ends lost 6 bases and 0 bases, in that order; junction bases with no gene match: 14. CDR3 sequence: CASSGGLGLAGVSSYNEQFF. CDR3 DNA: TGTGCCAGCAGCGGAGGACTCGGACTAGCGGGGGTCAGCTCCTACAATGAGCAGTTCTTC.

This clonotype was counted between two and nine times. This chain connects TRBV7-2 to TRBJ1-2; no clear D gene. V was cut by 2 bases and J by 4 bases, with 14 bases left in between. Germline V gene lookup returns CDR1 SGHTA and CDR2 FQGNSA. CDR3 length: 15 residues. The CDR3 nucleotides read TGTGCCAGCAGCTTAACGCGCACCCCTGTCTATGGCTACACCTTC. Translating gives CASSLTRTPVYGYTF.

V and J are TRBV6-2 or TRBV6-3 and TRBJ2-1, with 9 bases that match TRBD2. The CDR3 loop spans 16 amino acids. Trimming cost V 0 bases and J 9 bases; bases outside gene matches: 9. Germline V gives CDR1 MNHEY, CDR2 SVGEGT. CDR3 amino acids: CASSYSGGGAFREQFF. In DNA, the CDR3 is TGTGCCAGCAGTTACTCGGGCGGGGGGGCCTTCCGTGAGCAGTTCTTC.

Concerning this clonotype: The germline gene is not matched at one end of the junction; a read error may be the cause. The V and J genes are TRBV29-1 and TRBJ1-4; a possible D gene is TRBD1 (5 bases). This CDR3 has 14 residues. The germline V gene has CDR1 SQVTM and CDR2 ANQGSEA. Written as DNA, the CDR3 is TGCAGTGTTGGGACCTGGGCAGTTGGGGAAAAACTGTTTTTT. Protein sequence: CSVGTWAVGEKLFF.

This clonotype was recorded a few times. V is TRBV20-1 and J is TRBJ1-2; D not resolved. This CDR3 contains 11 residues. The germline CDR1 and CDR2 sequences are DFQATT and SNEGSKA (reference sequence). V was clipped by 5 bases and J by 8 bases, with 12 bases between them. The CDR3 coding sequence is TGCAGTGCTCCTTCACCCAACGGCTACACCTTC. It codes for CSAPSPNGYTF.

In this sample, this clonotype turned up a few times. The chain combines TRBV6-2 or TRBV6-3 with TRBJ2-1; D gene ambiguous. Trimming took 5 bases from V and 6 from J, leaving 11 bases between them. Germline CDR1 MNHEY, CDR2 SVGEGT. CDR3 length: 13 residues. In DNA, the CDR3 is TGTGCCAGCAGTCCGGCTTTGCTCAATGAGCAGTTCTTC. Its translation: CASSPALLNEQFF.

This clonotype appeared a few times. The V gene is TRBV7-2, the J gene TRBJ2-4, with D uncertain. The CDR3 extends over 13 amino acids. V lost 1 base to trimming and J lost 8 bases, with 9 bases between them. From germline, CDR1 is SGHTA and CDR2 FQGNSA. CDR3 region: CASSLEVGDIQYF. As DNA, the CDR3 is TGTGCCAGCAGCTTAGAAGTAGGAGACATTCAGTACTTC.

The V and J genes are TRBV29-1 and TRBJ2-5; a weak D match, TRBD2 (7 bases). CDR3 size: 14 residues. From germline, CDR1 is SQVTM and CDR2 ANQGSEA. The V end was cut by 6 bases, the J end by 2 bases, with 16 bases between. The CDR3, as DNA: TGCAGCGTCCGCGCGGGGGCTTCTCAAGAGACCCAGTACTTC. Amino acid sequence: CSVRAGASQETQYF.

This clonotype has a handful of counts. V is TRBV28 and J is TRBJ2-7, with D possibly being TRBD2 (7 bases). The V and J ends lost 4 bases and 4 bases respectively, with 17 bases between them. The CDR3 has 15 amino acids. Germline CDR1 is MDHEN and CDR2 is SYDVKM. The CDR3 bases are TGTGCCAGCAGTTCCCTAGGGGGGGCGTCGTACGAGCAGTACTTC. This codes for CASSSLGGASYEQYF. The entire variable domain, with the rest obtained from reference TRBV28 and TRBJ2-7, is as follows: DVKVTQSSRYLVKRTGEKVFLECVQDMDHENMFWYRQDPGLGLRLIYFSYDVKMKEKGDIPEGYSVSREKKERFSLILESASTNQTSMYLCASSSLGGASYEQYFGPGTRLTVT.

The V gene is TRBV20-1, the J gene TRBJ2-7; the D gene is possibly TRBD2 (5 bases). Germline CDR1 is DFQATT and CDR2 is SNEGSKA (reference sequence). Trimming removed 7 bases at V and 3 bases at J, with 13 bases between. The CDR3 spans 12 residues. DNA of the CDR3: TGCAGTGTTCGGGGTCCTCACTACGAGCAGTACTTC. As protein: CSVRGPHYEQYF.

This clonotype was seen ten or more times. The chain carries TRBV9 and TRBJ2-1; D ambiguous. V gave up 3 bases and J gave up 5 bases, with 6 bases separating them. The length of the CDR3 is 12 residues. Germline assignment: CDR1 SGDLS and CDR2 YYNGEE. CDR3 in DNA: TGTGCCAGCAGCGGAAGGGACAATGAGCAGTTCTTC. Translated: CASSGRDNEQFF.

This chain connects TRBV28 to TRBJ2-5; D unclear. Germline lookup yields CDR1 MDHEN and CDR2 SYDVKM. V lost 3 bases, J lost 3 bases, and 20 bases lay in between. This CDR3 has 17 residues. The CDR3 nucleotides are TGTGCCAGCAGTTTTAGTATGCCCCTTCGTGGGAAAGAGACCCAGTACTTC. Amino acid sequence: CASSFSMPLRGKETQYF.

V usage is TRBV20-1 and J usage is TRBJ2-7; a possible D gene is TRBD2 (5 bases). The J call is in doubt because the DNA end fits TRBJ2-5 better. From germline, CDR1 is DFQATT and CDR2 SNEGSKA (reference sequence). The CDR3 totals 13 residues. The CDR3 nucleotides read TGCAGTGCTAGAGATCTCGGGGAAGAGACCCAGTACTTC. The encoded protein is CSARDLGEETQYF.

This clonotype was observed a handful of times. The CDR3 loop reads CASSVGGTGYEQYF. The CDR3 DNA follows: TGTGCCAGCAGCGTAGGGGGTACAGGCTACGAGCAGTACTTC. This chain connects TRBV9 to TRBJ2-7, with TRBD1 as a possible D gene (5 bases). Germline V gene sequence: CDR1 SGDLS, CDR2 YYNGEE. V was clipped by 0 bases and J by 3 bases, with 10 bases between them. This CDR3 has 14 residues.

CDR3 DNA sequence: TGTGCCAGCTCACCACAAGCGGGACAGGTCAATCAGCCCCAGCATTTT. It yields the protein CASSPQAGQVNQPQHF. This chain links TRBV18 with TRBJ1-5; 8 bases map to TRBD1. V gave up 1 base and J gave up 3 bases; unmatched junction bases: 5. This CDR3 contains 16 residues. Per the germline V gene, CDR1 is KGHSH and CDR2 is LQKENI. The full variable domain, its missing parts supplied by reference TRBV18 and TRBJ1-5, is NAGVMQNPRHLVRRRGQEARLRCSPMKGHSHVYWYRQLPEEGLKFMVYLQKENIIDESGMPKERFSAEFPKEGPSILRIQQVVRGDSAAYFCASSPQAGQVNQPQHFGDGTRLSIL.

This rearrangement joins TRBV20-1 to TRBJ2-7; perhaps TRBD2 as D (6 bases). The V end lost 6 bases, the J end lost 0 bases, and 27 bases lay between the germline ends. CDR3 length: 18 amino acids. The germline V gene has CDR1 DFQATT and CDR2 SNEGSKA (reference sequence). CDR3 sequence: CSATQTSGRGGVSYEQYF. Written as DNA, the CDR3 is TGCAGTGCCACACAGACATCGGGCCGGGGCGGGGTCTCCTACGAGCAGTACTTC.

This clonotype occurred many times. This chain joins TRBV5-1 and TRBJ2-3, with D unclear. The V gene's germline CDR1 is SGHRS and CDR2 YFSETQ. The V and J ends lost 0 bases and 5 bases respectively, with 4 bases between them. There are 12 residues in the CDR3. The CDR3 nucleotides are TGCGCCAGCAGCTTGGTGGGAGATACGCAGTATTTT. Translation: CASSLVGDTQYF.

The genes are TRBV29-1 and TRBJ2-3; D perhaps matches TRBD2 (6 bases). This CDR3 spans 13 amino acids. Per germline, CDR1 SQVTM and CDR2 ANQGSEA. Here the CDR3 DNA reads TGCAGTGGGGGGACCGCACTCACAGATACGCAGTATTTT. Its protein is CSGGTALTDTQYF.

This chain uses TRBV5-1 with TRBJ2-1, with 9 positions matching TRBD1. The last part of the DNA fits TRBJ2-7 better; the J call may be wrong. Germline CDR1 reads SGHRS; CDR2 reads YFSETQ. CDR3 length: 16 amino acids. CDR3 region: CASSWLGQGVYNEQYF. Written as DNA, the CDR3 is TGCGCCAGCAGCTGGCTGGGACAGGGTGTTTACAATGAGCAGTACTTC.